A single sample is the source of the 8 T cell receptor beta chains below, sequenced in a study of T cells in women clearing cervical HPV infection. Only in-frame clones appear in the TCRdb table, and some are missing; sequencing was by immunoSEQ multiplex PCR. The sample totals tens of thousands of clones. The specimen sequenced was blood buffy coat. These receptors were taken from a woman between 18 and 70 years old with a cervical HPV16 infection that either progressed to CIN3+ or cleared (not recorded which).

Comments on this clone: An end of the junction differs from the germline gene, which may be a read error. The sequenced fragment ends 3 residues before the CDR3 boundary, so the rest is inferred from the germline J gene. Distinct nucleotide sequences in the sample also encode this CDR3. The rearrangement uses TRBV7-2 and TRBJ1-3; perhaps TRBD1 as D (6 bases). The CDR3 runs to 14 residues. Per germline, CDR1 SGHTA and CDR2 FQGNSA. The CDR3 region is CASSTTGFGNTIYF. CDR3 DNA, as far as it was read: TGTGCCAGCAGCACAACAGGGTTTGGAAACACA.

For this clone: The CDR3 goes on 3 residues after the read ends, and that part is filled in from the germline J gene. The V call is TRBV5-1, the J call TRBJ2-5; TRBD1 agrees at 7 bases. The CDR3 runs 18 residues. Germline CDR1 SGHRS, CDR2 YFSETQ. V lost 4 bases to trimming and J lost 7 bases; unmatched junction nucleotides: 22. Incomplete CDR3 DNA: TGCGCCAGCAGCCTAAAAATAACAGGGGCCAACGTGATCGGGACC. This gives the protein CASSLKITGANVIGT. In full, the CDR3 reads CASSLKITGANVIGTQYF.

This CDR3 is CAWSVPRDRVYSPLHF. CDR3 DNA, as far as it was read: TGTGCCTGGAGTGTCCCCCGGGACAGGGTGTATTCACCC. The chain has TRBV30 and TRBJ1-6; 9 nucleotides agree with TRBD1. Read sequence stops 3 residues before the CDR3 end, and the germline J gene provides the missing end. The CDR3 is 16 residues long. V gave up 0 bases and J gave up 8 bases; unmatched junction bases: 8. Looked up from germline, CDR1 is GTSNPN and CDR2 is SVGIG (reference sequence).

As regards this clone: From the germline J gene comes the end of the CDR3, since the read stops 3 residues before it. The genes are TRBV7-6 and TRBJ2-2; 10 bases are shared with TRBD1. This CDR3 spans 15 amino acids. The ends lost 5 bases at V and 5 bases at J; junction bases unmatched: 5. Germline assignment: CDR1 SGHVS and CDR2 FNYEAQ. The CDR3 DNA, read in part, is TGTGCCAGCAGCAAGGGACAGGGGAAGACCGGGGAG. Encoded protein: CASSKGQGKTGE. Given in full, the CDR3 is CASSKGQGKTGELFF.

A remark on this clone: The CDR3 end lies 3 residues beyond the end of the read and is filled in from the germline J gene. The chain has TRBV7-9 and TRBJ1-2; D might be TRBD1 (5 bases). The germline CDR1 and CDR2 sequences are SEHNR and FQNEAQ (reference sequence). The CDR3 loop spans 14 amino acids. The CDR3 bases that were read are TGTGCCAGCAGCTTAGCGACAGTAACCGGGGGC. It encodes CASSLATVTGG. From start to end, the CDR3 is CASSLATVTGGYTF.

Remarks on this clone: Sequencing ends 3 residues short of the CDR3 end; the germline J gene provides the rest. V and J are TRBV5-6 and TRBJ1-2, with 7 bases that match TRBD1. Germline V gene lookup returns CDR1 SGHDT and CDR2 YYEEEE. With V trimmed by 3 bases and J by 6 bases, 8 bases remained unmatched. CDR3 length equals 14 residues. The chain's CDR3 is CASSSTTGVHGYTF. The DNA read from the CDR3 is TGTGCCAGCAGCTCGACTACAGGGGTCCATGGC.

A word on this clone: At one of its ends the junction is not consistent with the germline gene, which may arise from a read error. Coverage ceases 3 residues before the CDR3 finishes, and the germline J gene fills in the end. This rearrangement joins TRBV20-1 to TRBJ2-2; TRBD1 matches at 11 bases. From germline, CDR1 is DFQATT and CDR2 SNEGSKA (reference sequence). The CDR3 runs to 16 residues. The CDR3 bases that were read are TGCAGTGCTCGAGACCGGGACAGGGGGGACACCGGGGAG. This translates into CSARDRDRGDTGE. From start to end, the CDR3 is CSARDRDRGDTGELFF.

A remark on this clone: The read is 3 residues too short to cover the CDR3 end, so that end is filled in from the germline J gene. The V and J genes are TRBV7-2 and TRBJ2-5; 9 bases are a match to TRBD2. This CDR3 region has 15 residues. V shed 1 base and J 4 bases; nucleotides not matched to a gene: 4. Germline loops: CDR1 SGHTA, CDR2 FQGNSA. This CDR3 is CASSLGGGGAETQYF. The sequenced part of the CDR3 DNA is TGTGCCAGCAGCTTAGGTGGCGGGGGGGCAGAGACC.